These T cell receptor beta chains were read from a single sample in a study of blood T cell repertoires in COVID-19. Measured with immunoSEQ multiplex PCR; TCRdb has only the in-frame clones, and not every one. In the table there are approximately 230,000 clones, roughly four fifths of which are singletons. Source material: peripheral blood. The receptors shown here come from an elderly man with acute or convalescent COVID-19. Both conserved end residues are part of each CDR3. A D gene is named only where the DNA matches it firmly. Expanded clones are given a class, and other clones once, few, many or no size at all.

TRBJ1-6	-	TRBV5-6	-	TGTGCCAGCAGCCCCCAGGGACTTCCCAAATCGAATTCACCCCTCCACTTT	CASSPQGLPKSNSPLHF
TRBJ2-7	-	TRBV11-2	-	TGTGCCAGCAGCCCGGGACTTGCTTCCTCCTACGAGCAGTACTTC	CASSPGLASSYEQYF
TRBJ2-5	TRBD2	TRBV3-1/TRBV3-2	-	TGTGCCAGCAGGCTTAGGGGAGGGGAAGAGACCCAGTACTTC	CASRLRGGEETQYF
TRBJ2-1	TRBD2	TRBV6-6	-	TGTGCCAGTACAACTAGCGGGAGGAATGCCCATGAGCAGTTCTTC	CASTTSGRNAHEQFF
TRBJ1-1	-	TRBV6-6	-	TGTGCCACCTTGGGGGGGAACACTGAAGCTTTCTTT	CATLGGNTEAFF
TRBJ2-7	-	TRBV5-5	-	TGTGCCAGCAGCTTGGAGGGAACTAGCTCCTACGAGCAGTACTTC	CASSLEGTSSYEQYF
TRBJ2-7	-	TRBV2	-	TGTGCCACCTCTCTGAAGAGGGCAGGCGAGCAGTACTTC	CATSLKRAGEQYF
TRBJ1-1	-	TRBV11-2	-	TGTGCCAGCAGCCCCTACCGAACAGGGCTTTGGGGCACTGAAGCTTTCTTT	CASSPYRTGLWGTEAFF
TRBJ1-1	-	TRBV19	-	TGTGCCAGTAGTCAGGCAGCGGCTTTGAACACTGAAGCTTTCTTT	CASSQAAALNTEAFF
TRBJ1-3	-	TRBV6-5	-	TGTGCCAGCATTGTCAGCGAGAGCTCTGGAAACACCATATATTTT	CASIVSESSGNTIYF
TRBJ2-1	TRBD2	TRBV5-1	few	TGCGCCAGCAGCTTGGGCCCTGGGGGGGACCTCTTTTGGGAGCAGTTCTTC	CASSLGPGGDLFWEQFF
TRBJ1-3	-	TRBV30	-	TGTGCCTGGACCATGGGCCGTACGAGCTCTGGAAACACCATATATTTT	CAWTMGRTSSGNTIYF
TRBJ1-2	-	TRBV7-2	-	TGTGCCAGCACCTCCTACTTTGGGGGGATGAACTATGGCTACACCTTC	CASTSYFGGMNYGYTF
TRBJ1-2	TRBD1	TRBV27	-	TGTGCCAGGGGGGAGAGCAGGGGGAACTATGGCTACACCTTC	CARGESRGNYGYTF
TRBJ2-2	-	TRBV15	-	TGTGCCACCAGCAGAGTAAAGGTCGGGACCGGGGAGCTGTTTTTT	CATSRVKVGTGELFF
TRBJ2-3	-	TRBV19	-	TGTGCCAGTACCATTAGTCACCCGCATGGAGATACGCAGTATTTT	CASTISHPHGDTQYF
TRBJ2-7	TRBD2	TRBV19	few	TGTGCCAGTAGTCCCCTGACGGGGACTAACTACGAGCAGTACTTC	CASSPLTGTNYEQYF
TRBJ2-7	TRBD1	TRBV6-5	few	TGTGCCAGCACCGTGACAGGGGGCCGTGACGAGCAGTACTTC	CASTVTGGRDEQYF
TRBJ1-3	TRBD1	TRBV6-5	-	TGTGCCAGCAGTTACTCTTTACAGGGGCCTGGAAACACCATATATTTT	CASSYSLQGPGNTIYF
TRBJ2-7	TRBD2	TRBV13	-	TGTGCCAGCAGCTTAGGGACTCTAGCGGCCCCATACTTC	CASSLGTLAAPYF
TRBJ1-5	TRBD1	TRBV7-9	-	TGTGCCAGCAGCCCAGGACAGGTCAATCAGCCCCAGCATTTT	CASSPGQVNQPQHF
TRBJ1-3	-	TRBV6-5	-	TGTGCCAGCAGTTACTCTGCAGTCTCTGGAAACACCATATATTTT	CASSYSAVSGNTIYF
TRBJ2-7	TRBD2	TRBV4-2	-	TGTGCCAGCAGCCAAGAGGGCAGACTAGCGGGAGGGCCGTGGGAGCAGTACTTC	CASSQEGRLAGGPWEQYF
TRBJ2-7	-	TRBV27	-	TGTGCCAGCAGTCCCGGACAGCGTGGCTACGAGCAGTACTTC	CASSPGQRGYEQYF
TRBJ2-7	-	TRBV3-1/TRBV3-2	few	TGTGCCAGCAGCCAACGGGGGGCGGCGGGAGTACGAGAGCAGTACTTC	CASSQRGAAGVREQYF
TRBJ1-1	TRBD1	TRBV7-9	-	TGTGCCAGCAGCGCCGGGACAGGGATGAACACTGAAGCTTTCTTT	CASSAGTGMNTEAFF
TRBJ2-2	-	TRBV2	-	TGTGCCAGCAGTGAAGCCGGAAAATACTTAGGGGGATTAAAAGGGACCGGGGAGCTGTTTTTT	CASSEAGKYLGGLKGTGELFF
TRBJ2-3	-	TRBV2	-	TGTGCCAGCCTCATTCGCGGCACAGATACGCAGTATTTT	CASLIRGTDTQYF
TRBJ2-7	TRBD1	TRBV12-5	-	TGTGCTAGTGGTCCGGGACAGGGGACCTCCTACGAGCAGTACTTC	CASGPGQGTSYEQYF
TRBJ2-7	TRBD2	TRBV2	-	TGTGCCAGCAGGGCGGGGACTAGCGGGGGGTACGAGCAGTACTTC	CASRAGTSGGYEQYF
TRBJ1-5	TRBD1	TRBV6-1	-	TGTGCCAGCAGTGAATTGAGGTACAGGGGGGATCAGCCCCAGCATTTT	CASSELRYRGDQPQHF
TRBJ2-1	TRBD2	TRBV3-1/TRBV3-2	-	TGTGCCAGCAGCCAAGGTACTATCCTGCGGGGGGCTTCCTACAATGAGCAGTTCTTC	CASSQGTILRGASYNEQFF
TRBJ1-4	-	TRBV28	-	TGTGCCAGCAACCTCATTAGGGGGGAAAAACTGTTTTTT	CASNLIRGEKLFF
TRBJ2-7	-	TRBV29-1	-	TGCAGCGTTGAATGGGAGGTCCAGGGAGAGCAGTACTTC	CSVEWEVQGEQYF
TRBJ1-2	TRBD1	TRBV5-6	few	TGTGCCAGCAGCGTGGGGACAGGGGGCTATAACAACTATGGCTACACCTTC	CASSVGTGGYNNYGYTF
TRBJ1-2	TRBD1	TRBV7-2	-	TGTGCCAGCAGCGACAGGGTGGGAAGATATGGCTACACCTTC	CASSDRVGRYGYTF
TRBJ2-6	TRBD2	TRBV10-3	-	TGTGCCATCAGCCCGGGACTAGCTGGGGCCAACGTCCTGACTTTC	CAISPGLAGANVLTF
TRBJ2-3	-	TRBV5-1	-	TGCGCCAGCAGCTCCTCCGGGCCAAGGGGTCCAGATACGCAGTATTTT	CASSSSGPRGPDTQYF
TRBJ2-1	TRBD1	TRBV5-4	-	TGTGCCAGCAGCTGGAAACAGGGGCCATACAATGAGCAGTTCTTC	CASSWKQGPYNEQFF
TRBJ1-6	TRBD1	TRBV6-5	-	TGTGCCAGCAGTTACACCGGGACAGGGACTTCACCCCTCCACTTT	CASSYTGTGTSPLHF
TRBJ2-2	TRBD1	TRBV19	few	TGTGCCAGTATCGGGACAGGGAACACCGGGGAGCTGTTTTTT	CASIGTGNTGELFF
TRBJ1-4	TRBD1	TRBV5-1	-	TGCGCCACCCATACAGGGGCCACAACTAATGAAAAACTGTTTTTT	CATHTGATTNEKLFF
TRBJ2-5	TRBD1	TRBV2	-	TGTGCCAGCCAGGGACAGCAAGAGACCCAGTACTTC	CASQGQQETQYF
TRBJ1-5	TRBD1	TRBV19	-	TGTGCCAGTAGTATAGGGGACAGGGGGCGCAATCAGCCCCAGCATTTT	CASSIGDRGRNQPQHF
TRBJ2-7	TRBD1	TRBV5-5	-	TGTGCCAGCAGCCCCGTTACGGGGACAGCCTCCTACGAGCAGTACTTC	CASSPVTGTASYEQYF
TRBJ2-3	-	TRBV12-3/TRBV12-4	-	TGTGCCAGCAGCCTTCTGAGCACAGATACGCAGTATTTT	CASSLLSTDTQYF
TRBJ2-3	TRBD2	TRBV6-4	-	TGTGCCAGCAGCCGACTAGCGGGGGGGCAAGATACGCAGTATTTT	CASSRLAGGQDTQYF
TRBJ1-5	TRBD1	TRBV6-6	-	TGTGCCAGCAGCCCGGACAGGGGTGACCAGCCCCAGCATTTT	CASSPDRGDQPQHF
TRBJ2-2	TRBD2	TRBV4-2	-	TGTGCCAGCAGCCACCCTAGCGGGGGGCTGAACACCGGGGAGCTGTTTTTT	CASSHPSGGLNTGELFF
TRBJ1-5	TRBD1	TRBV5-4	-	TGTGCCAGCAGCTTTTTTTCGGGACAGGGGCTACGCAATCAGCCCCAGCATTTT	CASSFFSGQGLRNQPQHF
TRBJ2-5	TRBD1	TRBV9	-	TGTGCCAGCAGCGACCCACAAAGGACAGGGGAGGAGACCCAGTACTTC	CASSDPQRTGEETQYF
TRBJ1-4	TRBD1	TRBV7-9	-	TGTGCCAGCAGCCGTTGGACAGGGGAATACGAAAAACTGTTTTTT	CASSRWTGEYEKLFF
TRBJ2-6	TRBD2	TRBV7-9	-	TGTGCCAGCAGCCCCCAGGGAGGGCGCGTCCTGACTTTC	CASSPQGGRVLTF